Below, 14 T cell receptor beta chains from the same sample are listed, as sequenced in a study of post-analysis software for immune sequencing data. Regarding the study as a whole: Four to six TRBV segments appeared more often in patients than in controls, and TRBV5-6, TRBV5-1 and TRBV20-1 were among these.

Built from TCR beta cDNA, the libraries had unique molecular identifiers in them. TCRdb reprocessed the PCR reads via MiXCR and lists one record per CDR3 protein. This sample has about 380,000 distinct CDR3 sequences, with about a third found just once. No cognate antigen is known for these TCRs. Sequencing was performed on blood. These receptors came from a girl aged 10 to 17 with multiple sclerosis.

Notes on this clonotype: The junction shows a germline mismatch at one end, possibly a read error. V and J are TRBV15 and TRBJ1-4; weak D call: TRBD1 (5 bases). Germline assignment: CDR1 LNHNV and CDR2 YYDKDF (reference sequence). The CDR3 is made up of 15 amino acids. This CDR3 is CTTSARLFGAEKLFF. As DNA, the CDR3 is TGTACCACCAGCGCTAGACTGTTCGGGGCCGAAAAACTGTTTTTT.

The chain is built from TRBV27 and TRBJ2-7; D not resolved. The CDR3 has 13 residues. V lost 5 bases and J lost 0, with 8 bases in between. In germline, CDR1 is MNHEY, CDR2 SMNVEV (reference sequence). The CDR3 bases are TGTGCCAGCAGTGTAAAGGCCTCCTACGAGCAGTACTTC. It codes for CASSVKASYEQYF.

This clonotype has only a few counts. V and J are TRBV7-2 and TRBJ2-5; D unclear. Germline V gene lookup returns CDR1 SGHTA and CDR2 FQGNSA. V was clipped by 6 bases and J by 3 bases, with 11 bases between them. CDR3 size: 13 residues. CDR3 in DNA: TGTGCCAGCAGATTCGGCCCCGAAGAGACCCAGTACTTC. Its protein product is CASRFGPEETQYF.

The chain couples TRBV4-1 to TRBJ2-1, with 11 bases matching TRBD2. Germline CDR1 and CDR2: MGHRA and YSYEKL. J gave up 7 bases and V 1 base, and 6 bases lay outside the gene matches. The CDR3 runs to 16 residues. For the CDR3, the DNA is TGCGCCAGCAGCCAAGTTATAGCGGGGGGGCTGAATGAGCAGTTCTTC. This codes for CASSQVIAGGLNEQFF.

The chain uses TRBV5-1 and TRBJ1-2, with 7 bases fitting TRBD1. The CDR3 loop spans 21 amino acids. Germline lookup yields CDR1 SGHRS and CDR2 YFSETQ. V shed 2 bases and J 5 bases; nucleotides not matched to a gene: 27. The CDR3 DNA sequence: TGCGCCAGCAGCTTAGACGCCAGGGAGCTCGGGACAGACGGCCTCTCTTATGGCTACACCTTC. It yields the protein CASSLDARELGTDGLSYGYTF.

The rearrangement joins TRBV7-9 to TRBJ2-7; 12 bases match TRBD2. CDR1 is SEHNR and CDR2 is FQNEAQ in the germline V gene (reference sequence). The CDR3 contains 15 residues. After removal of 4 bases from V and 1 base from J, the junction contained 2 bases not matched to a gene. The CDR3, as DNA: TGTGCCAGCAGCTATCTAGCGGGGGGGTCCTACGAGCAGTACTTC. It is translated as CASSYLAGGSYEQYF.

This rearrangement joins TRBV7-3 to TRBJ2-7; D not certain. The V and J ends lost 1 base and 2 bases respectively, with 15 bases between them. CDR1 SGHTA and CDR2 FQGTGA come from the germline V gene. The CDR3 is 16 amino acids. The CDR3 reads CASSLMGRADTYEQYF. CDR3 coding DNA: TGTGCCAGCAGCTTAATGGGCAGAGCAGATACCTACGAGCAGTACTTC.

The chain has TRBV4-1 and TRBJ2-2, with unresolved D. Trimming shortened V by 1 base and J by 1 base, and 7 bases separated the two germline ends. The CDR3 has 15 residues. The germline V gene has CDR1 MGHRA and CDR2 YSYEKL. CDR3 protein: CASSQAAGNTGELFF. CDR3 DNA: TGCGCCAGCAGCCAAGCGGCAGGGAACACCGGGGAGCTGTTTTTT.

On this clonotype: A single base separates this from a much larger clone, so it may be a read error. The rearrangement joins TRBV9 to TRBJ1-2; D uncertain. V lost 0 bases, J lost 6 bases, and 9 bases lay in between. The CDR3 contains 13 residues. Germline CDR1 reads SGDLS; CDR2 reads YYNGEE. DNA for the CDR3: TGTGCCAGCAGCGTAGGGGGAACCCATGGCTACACCTTC. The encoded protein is CASSVGGTHGYTF.

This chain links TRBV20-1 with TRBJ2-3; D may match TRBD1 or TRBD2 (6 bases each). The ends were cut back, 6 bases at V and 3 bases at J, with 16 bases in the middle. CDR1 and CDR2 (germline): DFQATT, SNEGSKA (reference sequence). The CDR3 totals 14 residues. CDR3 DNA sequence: TGCAGTGCCCCGGGGGCACTAGTTACAGATACGCAGTATTTT. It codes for CSAPGALVTDTQYF.

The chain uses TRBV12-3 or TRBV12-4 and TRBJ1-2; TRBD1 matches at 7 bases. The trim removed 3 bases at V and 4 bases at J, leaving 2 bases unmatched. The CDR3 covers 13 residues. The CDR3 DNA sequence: TGTGCCAGCAGTTTCGGGACAGTCTATGGCTACACCTTC. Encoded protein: CASSFGTVYGYTF.

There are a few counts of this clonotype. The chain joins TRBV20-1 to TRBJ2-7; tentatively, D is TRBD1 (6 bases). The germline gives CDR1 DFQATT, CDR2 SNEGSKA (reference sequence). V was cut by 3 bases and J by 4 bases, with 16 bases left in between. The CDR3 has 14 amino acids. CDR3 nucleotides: TGCAGTGCTAGGGCGCAGGGACACTTATACGAGCAGTACTTC. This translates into CSARAQGHLYEQYF.

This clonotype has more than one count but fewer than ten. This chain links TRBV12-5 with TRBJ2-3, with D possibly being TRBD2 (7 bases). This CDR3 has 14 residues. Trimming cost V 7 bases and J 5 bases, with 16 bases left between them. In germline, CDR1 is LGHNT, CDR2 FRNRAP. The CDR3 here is CASALGGAGDTQYF. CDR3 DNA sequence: TGTGCTAGTGCCTTAGGGGGGGCGGGAGATACGCAGTATTTT.

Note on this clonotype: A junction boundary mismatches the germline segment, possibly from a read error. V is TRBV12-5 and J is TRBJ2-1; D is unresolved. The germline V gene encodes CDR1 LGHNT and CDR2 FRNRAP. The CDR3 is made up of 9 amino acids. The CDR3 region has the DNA TGTGCTGGTGGTTTGCCCCCGTTCTTC. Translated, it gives CAGGLPPFF. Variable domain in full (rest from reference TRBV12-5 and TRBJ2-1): DARVTQTPRHKVTEMGQEVTMRCQPILGHNTVFWYRQTMMQGLELLAYFRNRAPLDDSGMPKDRFSAEMPDATLATLKIQPSEPRDSAVYFCAGGLPPFFGPGTRLTVL.